The T cell receptor beta chain under discussion was sequenced for a study of CD8 T cells in Susac syndrome. In this sample, this clonotype turned up once. Germline V gives CDR1 LGHDT, CDR2 YNNKEL (reference sequence). Trimming took off 6 bases at V and 5 bases at J, with 5 bases between the two ends. The CDR3 has 11 residues. TEMRA cells were enriched by FACS, while CD8+ and CD4+ T cells were obtained through a negative isolation that was performed magnetically. An input of roughly 0.45 to 1 ug of RNA was subjected to reverse transcription using random hexamers. TCRdb recomputed calls from the immunoSEQ multiplex PCR reads with MiXCR, one row per CDR3 protein. The repertoire holds roughly 70,000 distinct CDR3 sequences, with approximately 96% as singletons.

Sequenced material: CD4+ T cells from PBMCs. The J gene is TRBJ2-1, the V gene TRBV3-1; D unclear. The clonotype comes from a human donor with multiple sclerosis. DNA of the CDR3: TGTGCCAGCAGGACCAACAATGAGCAGTTCTTC. Its protein product is CASRTNNEQFF.